This paragraph covers one T cell receptor beta chain sequence. Antigen specificity is unknown. Normal lung was sampled as far from the tumour as possible, at least 3 cm. Between the trimmed V and J ends, which lost 1 base and 1 base, there was a span of 8 bases. CDR3 length equals 14 residues. Germline-derived CDR1 and CDR2 are SGHRS and YFSETQ. This specimen comes from a study of immune cell composition in non-small cell lung cancer. The study, taken as a whole, reports: Overall clonality, unlike maximal tumour-associated clone frequency, did not predict TIL reactivity. Clones >0.5% enriched in tumour were rarer in adenocarcinoma (about 35%) than squamous (75%). No significant correlation existed between pack-years smoked and tumour clonality.

TCRdb keeps only in-frame clones here, not all; method: immunoSEQ multiplex PCR. The top ten clones hold 5% to 8% of a sample with 6,600 or so clones, approximately 77% of them seen once. J is TRBJ1-2 and V is TRBV5-1; maybe TRBD1 (5 bases). This receptor was taken from a human donor with non-small cell lung cancer. Sample: non-adjacent lung tissue. CDR3 residues: CASSLQTVNYGYTF. CDR3 nucleotides: TGCGCCAGCAGCTTGCAGACAGTTAACTATGGCTACACCTTC.